Described below is a single TCR beta chain sequence and its context. Its matching antigen is unknown. This specimen comes from a study of Ad26.COV2.S vaccination and SARS-CoV-2 variants. On the study more broadly: In the COV1001 trial, the donor was in the Ad26.COV2.S arm. Study observations and caveats: It was found that vaccine and placebo recipients had similar non-spike TCR breadth.

The treatment was: about 20 received Ad26.COV2.S at low or high dose, single or two shots; about five received placebo; per-sample allocation not given. Each sample was drawn 63 days after the first injection (of vaccine or placebo). This CDR3 spans 14 amino acids. Germline trimming cut 4 bases from V and 4 bases from J; bases unmatched to any gene: 3. Germline loops: CDR1 WSHSY, CDR2 SAAADI. The method was immunoSEQ multiplex PCR; TCRdb's version includes in-frame clones alone and lacks a portion of them. The sample records under 500,000 clones, over 80% being singletons. The receptor's source is a person aged 18-65 years who received the Ad26.COV2.S COVID-19 vaccine or a placebo. The genes are TRBV10-2 and TRBJ1-2, with TRBD1 matching over 10 bases. The source material was peripheral blood, sampled in a trial of Ad26.COV2.S vaccine versus placebo. CDR3 DNA: TGCGCCAGCAGTGGACAGGGGGCGTTCTATGGCTACACCTTC. This translates into CASSGQGAFYGYTF.